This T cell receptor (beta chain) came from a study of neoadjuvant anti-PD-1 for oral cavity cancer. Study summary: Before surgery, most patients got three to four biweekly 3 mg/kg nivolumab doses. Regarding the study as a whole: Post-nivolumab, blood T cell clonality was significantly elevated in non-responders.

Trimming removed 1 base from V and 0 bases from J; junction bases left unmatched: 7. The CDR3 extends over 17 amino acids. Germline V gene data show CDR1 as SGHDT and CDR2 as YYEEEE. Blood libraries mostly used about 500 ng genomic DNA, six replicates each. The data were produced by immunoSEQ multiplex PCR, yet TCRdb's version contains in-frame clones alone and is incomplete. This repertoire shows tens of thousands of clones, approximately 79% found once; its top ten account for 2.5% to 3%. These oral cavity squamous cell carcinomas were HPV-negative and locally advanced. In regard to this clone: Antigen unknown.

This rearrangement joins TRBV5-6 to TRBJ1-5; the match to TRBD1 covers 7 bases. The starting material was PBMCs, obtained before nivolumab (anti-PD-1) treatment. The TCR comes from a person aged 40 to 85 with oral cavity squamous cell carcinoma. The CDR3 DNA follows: TGTGCCAGCAGCTTGACAGGGGCCACGGATAGCAATCAGCCCCAGCATTTT. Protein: CASSLTGATDSNQPQHF.